The 3 T cell receptor beta chains in this list originate from one sample, sequenced in a study of blood T cell repertoires in COVID-19. Only in-frame clones appear in the TCRdb table, and some are missing; sequencing was by immunoSEQ multiplex PCR. The sample lists fewer than 250,000 clones, 80% to 90% seen once, with 4.5% to 5.5% in the top ten. Sequencing input: peripheral blood. All receptors derive from a woman between 65 and 79 years old with active or convalescent COVID-19.

The gene calls are TRBV4-1 and TRBJ2-6, with TRBD1 matching over 10 bases. V was clipped by 2 bases and J by 0 bases; unmatched bases: 4. The CDR3 runs to 18 residues. CDR1 is MGHRA and CDR2 is YSYEKL in the germline V gene. The CDR3 region has the DNA TGCGCCAGCAGCCAATCCGGGACAGGGGTCTCTGGGGCCAACGTCCTGACTTTC. As protein: CASSQSGTGVSGANVLTF.

The chain joins TRBV12-3 or TRBV12-4 to TRBJ2-7; D unresolved. With 4 bases removed from V and 1 base from J, the gap between germline ends came to 8 bases. The CDR3 spans 13 residues. The CDR3 loop reads CASSSQVSYEQYF. CDR3 nucleotide sequence: TGTGCCAGCAGTTCCCAGGTTTCCTACGAGCAGTACTTC.

This clone was found once. J is TRBJ1-4 and V is TRBV19; D perhaps matches TRBD1 (5 bases). This CDR3 contains 15 residues. Germline CDR1 and CDR2: LNHDA and SQIVND (reference sequence). Trimming removed 2 bases from V and 5 bases from J, with 12 bases in between. The CDR3 is CASSIKGLQNEKLFF. The CDR3 DNA reads as TGTGCCAGTAGTATAAAGGGGCTGCAGAATGAAAAACTGTTTTTT.